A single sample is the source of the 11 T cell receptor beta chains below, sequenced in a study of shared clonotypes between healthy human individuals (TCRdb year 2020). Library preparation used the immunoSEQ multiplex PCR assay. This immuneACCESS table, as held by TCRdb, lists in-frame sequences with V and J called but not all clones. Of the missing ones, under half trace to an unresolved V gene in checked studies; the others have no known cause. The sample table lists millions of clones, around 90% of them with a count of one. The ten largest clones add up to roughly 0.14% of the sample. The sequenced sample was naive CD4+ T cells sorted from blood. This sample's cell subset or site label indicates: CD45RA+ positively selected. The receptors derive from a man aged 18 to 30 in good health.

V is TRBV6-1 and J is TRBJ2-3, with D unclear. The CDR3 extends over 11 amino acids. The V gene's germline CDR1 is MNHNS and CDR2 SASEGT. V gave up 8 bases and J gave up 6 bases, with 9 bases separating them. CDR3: CASSFGDTQYF. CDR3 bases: TGTGCCAGCTCCTTTGGGGATACGCAGTATTTT.

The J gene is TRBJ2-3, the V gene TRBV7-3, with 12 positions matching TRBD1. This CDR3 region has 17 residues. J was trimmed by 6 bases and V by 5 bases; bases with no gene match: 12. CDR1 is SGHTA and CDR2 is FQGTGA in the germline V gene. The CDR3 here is CASSPRAGTGGPDTQYF. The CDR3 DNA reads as TGTGCCAGCAGCCCACGAGCCGGGACAGGGGGCCCGGATACGCAGTATTTT.

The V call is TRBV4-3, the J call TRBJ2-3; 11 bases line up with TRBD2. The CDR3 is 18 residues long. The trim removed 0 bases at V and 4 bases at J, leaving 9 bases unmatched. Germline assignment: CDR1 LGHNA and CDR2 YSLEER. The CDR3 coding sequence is TGCGCCAGCAGCCAAGAACCCCAAACTAGCGGGAGTGCAGATACGCAGTATTTT. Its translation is CASSQEPQTSGSADTQYF.

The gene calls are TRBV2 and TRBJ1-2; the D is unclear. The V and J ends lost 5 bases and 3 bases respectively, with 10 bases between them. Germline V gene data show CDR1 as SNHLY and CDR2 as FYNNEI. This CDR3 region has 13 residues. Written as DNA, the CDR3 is TGTGCCAGCAGTCCCCTCACGGACTATGGCTACACCTTC. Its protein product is CASSPLTDYGYTF. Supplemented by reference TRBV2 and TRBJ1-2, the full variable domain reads EPEVTQTPSHQVTQMGQEVILRCVPISNHLYFYWYRQILGQKVEFLVSFYNNEISEKSEIFDDQFSVERPDGSNFTLKIRSTKLEDSAMYFCASSPLTDYGYTFGSGTRLTVV.

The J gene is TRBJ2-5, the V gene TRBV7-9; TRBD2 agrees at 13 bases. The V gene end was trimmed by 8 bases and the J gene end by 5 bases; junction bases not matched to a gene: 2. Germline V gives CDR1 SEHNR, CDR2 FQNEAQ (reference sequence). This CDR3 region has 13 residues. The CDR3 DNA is TGTGCCAGCGGGACTAGCGGGGTGGAGACCCAGTACTTC. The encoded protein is CASGTSGVETQYF.

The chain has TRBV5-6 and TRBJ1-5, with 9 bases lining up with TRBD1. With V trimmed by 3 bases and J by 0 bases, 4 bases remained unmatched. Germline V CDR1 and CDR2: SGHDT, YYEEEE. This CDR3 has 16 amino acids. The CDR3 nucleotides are TGTGCCAGCAGCTCCACAGGGGGCAGTAGCAATCAGCCCCAGCATTTT. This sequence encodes CASSSTGGSSNQPQHF.

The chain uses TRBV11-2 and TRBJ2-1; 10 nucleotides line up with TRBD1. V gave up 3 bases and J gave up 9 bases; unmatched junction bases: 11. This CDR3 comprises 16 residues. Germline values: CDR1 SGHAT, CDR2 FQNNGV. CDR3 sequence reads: CASSLIQGQGSGEQFF. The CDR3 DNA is TGTGCCAGCAGCTTGATCCAGGGACAGGGGTCCGGTGAGCAGTTCTTC.

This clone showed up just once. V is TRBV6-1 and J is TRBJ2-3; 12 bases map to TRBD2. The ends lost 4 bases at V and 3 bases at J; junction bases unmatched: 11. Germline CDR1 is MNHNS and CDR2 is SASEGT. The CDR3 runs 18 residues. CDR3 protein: CASSVLQASGGGTDTQYF. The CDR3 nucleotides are TGTGCCAGCAGTGTCCTCCAGGCTAGCGGGGGGGGTACAGATACGCAGTATTTT.

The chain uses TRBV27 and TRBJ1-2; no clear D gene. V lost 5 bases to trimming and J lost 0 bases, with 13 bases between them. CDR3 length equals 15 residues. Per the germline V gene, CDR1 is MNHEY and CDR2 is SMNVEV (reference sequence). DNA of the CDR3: TGTGCCAGCAGTAGTTCCGGGAACCCTAACTATGGCTACACCTTC. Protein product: CASSSSGNPNYGYTF.

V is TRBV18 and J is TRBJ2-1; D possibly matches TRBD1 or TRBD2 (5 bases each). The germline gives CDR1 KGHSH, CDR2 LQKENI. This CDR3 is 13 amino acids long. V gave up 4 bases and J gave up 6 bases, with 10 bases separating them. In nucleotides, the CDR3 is TGTGCCAGCTCACTGGGGGTACCCAATGAGCAGTTCTTC. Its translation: CASSLGVPNEQFF.

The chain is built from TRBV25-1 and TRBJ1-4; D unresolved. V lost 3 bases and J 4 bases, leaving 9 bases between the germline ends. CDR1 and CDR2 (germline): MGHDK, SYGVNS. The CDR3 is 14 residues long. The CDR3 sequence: CASSEPGYNEKLFF. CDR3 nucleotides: TGTGCCAGCAGTGAGCCAGGATATAATGAAAAACTGTTTTTT.